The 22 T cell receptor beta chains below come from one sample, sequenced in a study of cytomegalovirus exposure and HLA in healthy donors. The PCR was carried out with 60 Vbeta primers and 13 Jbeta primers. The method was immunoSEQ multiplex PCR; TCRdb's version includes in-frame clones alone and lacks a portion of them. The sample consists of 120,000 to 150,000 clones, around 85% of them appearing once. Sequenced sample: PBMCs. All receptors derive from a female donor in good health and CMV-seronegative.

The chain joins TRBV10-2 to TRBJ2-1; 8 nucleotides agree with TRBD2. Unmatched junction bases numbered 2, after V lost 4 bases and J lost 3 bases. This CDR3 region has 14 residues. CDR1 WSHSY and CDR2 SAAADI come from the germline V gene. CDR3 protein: CASSGLAGYNEQFF. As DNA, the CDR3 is TGCGCCAGCAGTGGGCTAGCGGGCTACAATGAGCAGTTCTTC.

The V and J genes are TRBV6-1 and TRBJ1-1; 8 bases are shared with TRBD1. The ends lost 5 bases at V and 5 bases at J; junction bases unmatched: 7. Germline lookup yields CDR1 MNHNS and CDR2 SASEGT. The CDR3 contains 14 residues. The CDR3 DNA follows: TGTGCCAGCAGTTTAGACAGGGGAGGAACTGAAGCTTTCTTT. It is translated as CASSLDRGGTEAFF.

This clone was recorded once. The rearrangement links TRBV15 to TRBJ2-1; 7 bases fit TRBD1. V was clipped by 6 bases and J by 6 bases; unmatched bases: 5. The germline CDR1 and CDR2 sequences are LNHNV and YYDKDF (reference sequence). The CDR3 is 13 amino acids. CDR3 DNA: TGTGCCACCAGAACGACAGGGAGCAATGAGCAGTTCTTC. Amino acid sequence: CATRTTGSNEQFF.

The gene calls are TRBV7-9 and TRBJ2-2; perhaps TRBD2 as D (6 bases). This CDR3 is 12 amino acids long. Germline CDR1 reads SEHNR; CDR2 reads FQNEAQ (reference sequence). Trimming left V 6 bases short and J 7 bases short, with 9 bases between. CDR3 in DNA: TGTGCCAGCAGTGGTAGCGGCGGGGAGCTGTTTTTT. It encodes CASSGSGGELFF. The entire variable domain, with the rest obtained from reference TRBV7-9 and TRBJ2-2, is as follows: DTGVSQNPRHKITKRGQNVTFRCDPISEHNRLYWYRQTLGQGPEFLTYFQNEAQLEKSRLLSDRFSAERPKGSFSTLEIQRTEQGDSAMYLCASSGSGGELFFGEGSRLTVL.

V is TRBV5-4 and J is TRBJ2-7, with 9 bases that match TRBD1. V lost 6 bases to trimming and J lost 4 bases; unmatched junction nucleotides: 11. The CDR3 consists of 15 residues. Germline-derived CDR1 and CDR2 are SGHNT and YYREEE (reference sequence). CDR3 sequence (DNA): TGTGCCAGCACCCTTGCTGAGGGACAGGGTTACGAGCAGTACTTC. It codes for CASTLAEGQGYEQYF.

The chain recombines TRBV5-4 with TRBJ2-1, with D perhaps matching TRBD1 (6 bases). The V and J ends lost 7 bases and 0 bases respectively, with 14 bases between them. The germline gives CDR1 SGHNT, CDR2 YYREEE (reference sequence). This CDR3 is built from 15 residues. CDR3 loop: CASLPRGGSYNEQFF. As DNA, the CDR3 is TGTGCCAGCCTTCCGAGAGGGGGCTCCTACAATGAGCAGTTCTTC.

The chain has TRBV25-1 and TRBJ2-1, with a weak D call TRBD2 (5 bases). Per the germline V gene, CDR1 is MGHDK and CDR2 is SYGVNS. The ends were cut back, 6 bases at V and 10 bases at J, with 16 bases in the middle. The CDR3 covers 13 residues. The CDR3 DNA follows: TGTGCCAGCAGAGCGGTTAGCGCTTGGGAGCAGTTCTTC. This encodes CASRAVSAWEQFF.

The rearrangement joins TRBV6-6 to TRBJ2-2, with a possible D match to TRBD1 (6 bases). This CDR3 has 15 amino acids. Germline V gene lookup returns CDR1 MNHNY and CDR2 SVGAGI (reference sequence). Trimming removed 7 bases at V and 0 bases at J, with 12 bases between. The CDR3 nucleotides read TGTGCCAGCACAACCGGGACAACGAACACCGGGGAGCTGTTTTTT. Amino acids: CASTTGTTNTGELFF.

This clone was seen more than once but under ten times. The CDR3 DNA is TGTGCCAGCAGCTCGGGACTAGCGGGAGCCTACGAGCAGTACTTC. Translating it yields CASSSGLAGAYEQYF. This chain connects TRBV5-4 to TRBJ2-7; 14 bases are a match to TRBD2. V shed 3 bases, J shed 2 bases, and the junction held 1 base outside the gene matches. Looked up from germline, CDR1 is SGHNT and CDR2 is YYREEE (reference sequence). The CDR3 totals 15 residues.

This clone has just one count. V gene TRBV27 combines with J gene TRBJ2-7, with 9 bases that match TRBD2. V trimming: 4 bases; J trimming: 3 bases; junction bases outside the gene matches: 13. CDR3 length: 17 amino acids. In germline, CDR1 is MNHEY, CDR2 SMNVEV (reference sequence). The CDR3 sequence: CASSSAGGGREGYEQYF. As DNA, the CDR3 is TGTGCCAGCAGTTCGGCGGGGGGTGGGCGGGAGGGCTACGAGCAGTACTTC.

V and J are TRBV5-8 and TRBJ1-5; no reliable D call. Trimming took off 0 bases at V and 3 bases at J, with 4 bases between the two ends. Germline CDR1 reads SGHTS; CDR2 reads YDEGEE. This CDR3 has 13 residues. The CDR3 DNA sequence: TGTGCCAGCAGCTTGGGGCTCAATCAGCCCCAGCATTTT. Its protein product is CASSLGLNQPQHF.

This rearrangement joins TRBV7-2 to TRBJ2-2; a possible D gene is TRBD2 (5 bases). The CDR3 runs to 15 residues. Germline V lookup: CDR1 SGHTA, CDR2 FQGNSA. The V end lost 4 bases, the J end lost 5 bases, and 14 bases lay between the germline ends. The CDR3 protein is CASSSFRTGTGELFF. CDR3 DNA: TGTGCCAGCAGCTCATTCCGGACGGGGACCGGGGAGCTGTTTTTT.

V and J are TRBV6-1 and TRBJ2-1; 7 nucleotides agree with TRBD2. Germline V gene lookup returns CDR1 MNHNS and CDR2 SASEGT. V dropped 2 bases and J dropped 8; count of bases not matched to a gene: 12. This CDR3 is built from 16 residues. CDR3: CASSEIVGGITDEQFF. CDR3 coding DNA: TGTGCCAGCAGTGAAATCGTGGGAGGGATTACCGATGAGCAGTTCTTC.

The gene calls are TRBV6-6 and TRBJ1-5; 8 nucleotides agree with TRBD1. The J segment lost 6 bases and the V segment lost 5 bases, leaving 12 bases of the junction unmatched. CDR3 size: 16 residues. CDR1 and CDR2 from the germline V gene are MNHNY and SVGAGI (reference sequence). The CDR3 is CASSPSQGAGSQPQHF. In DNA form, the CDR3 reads TGTGCCAGCAGTCCTTCCCAGGGGGCTGGCAGTCAGCCCCAGCATTTT.

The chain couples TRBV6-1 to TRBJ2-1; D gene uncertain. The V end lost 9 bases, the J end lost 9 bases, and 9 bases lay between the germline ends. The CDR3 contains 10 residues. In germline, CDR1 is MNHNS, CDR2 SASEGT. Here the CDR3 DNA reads TGTGCCAGTGATTCGGGTGAGCAGTTCTTC. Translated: CASDSGEQFF.

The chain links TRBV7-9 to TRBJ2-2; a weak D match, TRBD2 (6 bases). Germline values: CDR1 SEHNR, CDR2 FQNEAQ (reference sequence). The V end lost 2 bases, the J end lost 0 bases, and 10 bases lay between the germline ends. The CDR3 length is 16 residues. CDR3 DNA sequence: TGTGCCAGCAGCTTACCCGCGGGGCCGAACACCGGGGAGCTGTTTTTT. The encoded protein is CASSLPAGPNTGELFF.

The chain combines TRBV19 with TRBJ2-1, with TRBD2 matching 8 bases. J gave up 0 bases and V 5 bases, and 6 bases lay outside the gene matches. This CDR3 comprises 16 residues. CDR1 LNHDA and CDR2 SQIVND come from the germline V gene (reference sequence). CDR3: CASSSGSGSSYNEQFF. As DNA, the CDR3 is TGTGCCAGTAGTTCCGGGAGCGGGAGCTCCTACAATGAGCAGTTCTTC.

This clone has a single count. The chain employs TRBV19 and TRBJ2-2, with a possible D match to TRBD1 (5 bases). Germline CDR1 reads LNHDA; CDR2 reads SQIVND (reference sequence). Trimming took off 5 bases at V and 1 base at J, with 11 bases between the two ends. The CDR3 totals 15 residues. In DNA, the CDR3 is TGTGCCAGTAGTCTTACAACAGGGAACACCGGGGAGCTGTTTTTT. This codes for CASSLTTGNTGELFF.

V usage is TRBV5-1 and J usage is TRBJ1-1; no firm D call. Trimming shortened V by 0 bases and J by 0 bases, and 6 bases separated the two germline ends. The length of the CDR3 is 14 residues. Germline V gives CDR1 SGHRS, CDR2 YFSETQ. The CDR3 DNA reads TGCGCCAGCAGCTTGGAAATAATGAACACTGAAGCTTTCTTT. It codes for CASSLEIMNTEAFF.

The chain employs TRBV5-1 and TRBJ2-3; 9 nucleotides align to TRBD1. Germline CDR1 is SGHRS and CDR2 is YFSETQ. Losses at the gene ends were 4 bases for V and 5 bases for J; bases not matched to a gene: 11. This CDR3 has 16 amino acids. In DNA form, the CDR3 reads TGCGCCAGCAGCGGGGGATGGACAGGGGAGGGAGATACGCAGTATTTT. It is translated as CASSGGWTGEGDTQYF.

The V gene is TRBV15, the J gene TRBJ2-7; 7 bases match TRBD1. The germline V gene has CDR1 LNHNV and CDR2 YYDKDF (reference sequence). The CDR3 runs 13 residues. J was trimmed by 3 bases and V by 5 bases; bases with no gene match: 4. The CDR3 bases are TGTGCCACCAGCCGGGACAGACACTACGAGCAGTACTTC. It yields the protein CATSRDRHYEQYF. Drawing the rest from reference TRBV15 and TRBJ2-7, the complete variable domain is DAMVIQNPRYQVTQFGKPVTLSCSQTLNHNVMYWYQQKSSQAPKLLFHYYDKDFNNEADTPDNFQSRRPNTSFCFLDIRSPGLGDTAMYLCATSRDRHYEQYFGPGTRLTVT.

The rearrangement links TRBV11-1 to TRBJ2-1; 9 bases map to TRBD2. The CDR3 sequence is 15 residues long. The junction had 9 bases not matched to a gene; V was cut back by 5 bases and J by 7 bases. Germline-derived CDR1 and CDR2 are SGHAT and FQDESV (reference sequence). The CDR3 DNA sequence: TGTGCCAGCAGCCTGGGTAGCGGGAGTTCAAATGAGCAGTTCTTC. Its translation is CASSLGSGSSNEQFF.